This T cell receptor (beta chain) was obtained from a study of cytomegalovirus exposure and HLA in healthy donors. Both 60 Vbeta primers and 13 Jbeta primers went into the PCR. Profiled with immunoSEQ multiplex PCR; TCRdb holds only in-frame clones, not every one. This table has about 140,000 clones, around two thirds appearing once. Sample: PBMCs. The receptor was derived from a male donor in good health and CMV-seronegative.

CDR3 in DNA: TGTGCCAGCAGCTTAGGAAAAGGGGTCGGCTATGGCTACACCTTC. It specifies CASSLGKGVGYGYTF. The V gene is TRBV7-9, the J gene TRBJ1-2; perhaps TRBD1 as D (5 bases). The CDR3 sequence is 15 residues long. V shed 1 base and J shed 4 bases, with 13 bases lying between them. Per the germline V gene, CDR1 is SEHNR and CDR2 is FQNEAQ (reference sequence).